A selection of T cell receptor beta chains follows, all from one sample in a study of spatial heterogeneity in lung cancer. MiXCR was run by TCRdb on the 5' RACE reads, yielding one entry per CDR3 protein. The table has 2,300 or so distinct CDR3 sequences, around a fifth seen once; the top ten hold 8% to 9.5%. The material sequenced was lung tumor tissue, taken at surgery. The receptors here all came from a male donor with early-stage non-small cell lung cancer. CDR3s include the opening cysteine and the closing phenylalanine or tryptophan. The order of the fields is J gene, V gene, clone size, D gene, CDR3 DNA, CDR3 protein. A D gene is named only where the DNA matches it firmly. Rows may omit the clone size; those that give it use once, few, many or a size class.

j_call: TRBJ2-3; v_call: TRBV19; clone_size: medium-sized; d_call: TRBD1; cdr3_nt: TGTGCCAGTAGTATGGCCGCCCCGGGACAGGGAGGCACAGATACGCAGTATTTT; cdr3_aa: CASSMAAPGQGGTDTQYF
j_call: TRBJ1-2; v_call: TRBV20-1; clone_size: NA; d_call: NA; cdr3_nt: TGCAGTGCTAGTAAGGGATTCGGCTACACCTTC; cdr3_aa: CSASKGFGYTF
j_call: TRBJ2-5; v_call: TRBV5-1; clone_size: many; d_call: NA; cdr3_nt: TGCGCCAGCAGAAATATACAAGAGACCCAGTACTTC; cdr3_aa: CASRNIQETQYF
j_call: TRBJ2-2; v_call: TRBV9; clone_size: medium-sized; d_call: NA; cdr3_nt: TGTGCCAGCAGCCCCGGACTCCCCCACACCGGGGAGCTGTTTTTT; cdr3_aa: CASSPGLPHTGELFF
j_call: TRBJ2-5; v_call: TRBV29-1; clone_size: many; d_call: NA; cdr3_nt: TGCAGCGTTGCGGCAGGAGCCCAAGAGACCCAGTACTTC; cdr3_aa: CSVAAGAQETQYF
j_call: TRBJ2-7; v_call: TRBV12-3/TRBV12-4; clone_size: medium-sized; d_call: NA; cdr3_nt: TGTGCCAGCAGTCGGACGGCCACCTACGAGCAGTACTTC; cdr3_aa: CASSRTATYEQYF
j_call: TRBJ2-1; v_call: TRBV4-3; clone_size: NA; d_call: TRBD2; cdr3_nt: TGCGCCAGCAGCGGGCTAGCGGGGGCGGGCTCCTACAATGAGCAGTTCTTC; cdr3_aa: CASSGLAGAGSYNEQFF
j_call: TRBJ2-1; v_call: TRBV27; clone_size: NA; d_call: TRBD2; cdr3_nt: TGTGCCAGCAGTCCCGGGACTAGCGGGCCATCGGCCTACAATGAGCAGTTCTTC; cdr3_aa: CASSPGTSGPSAYNEQFF
j_call: TRBJ1-2; v_call: TRBV6-6; clone_size: large; d_call: NA; cdr3_nt: TGTGCCAGCAGTAGCGGGAGGCATGGCTACACCTTC; cdr3_aa: CASSSGRHGYTF
j_call: TRBJ2-7; v_call: TRBV20-1; clone_size: many; d_call: NA; cdr3_nt: TGCAGTGCTAGAAGGCCAGTGTCCTACGAGCAGTACTTC; cdr3_aa: CSARRPVSYEQYF
j_call: TRBJ1-6; v_call: TRBV2; clone_size: medium-sized; d_call: NA; cdr3_nt: TGTGCCAGCAAGGCGGTAGGGGGTATTAATTCACCCCTCCACTTT; cdr3_aa: CASKAVGGINSPLHF
j_call: TRBJ2-7; v_call: TRBV14; clone_size: medium-sized; d_call: TRBD2; cdr3_nt: TGTGCCAGCAGCCCCAGCCTAGCGGGGCTCTACGAGCAGTACTTC; cdr3_aa: CASSPSLAGLYEQYF
j_call: TRBJ2-6; v_call: TRBV12-3/TRBV12-4; clone_size: medium-sized; d_call: NA; cdr3_nt: TGTGCCAGTCGACAGTTCTCTGGGGCCAACGTCCTGACTTTC; cdr3_aa: CASRQFSGANVLTF
j_call: TRBJ1-4; v_call: TRBV20-1; clone_size: NA; d_call: NA; cdr3_nt: TGCAGTGCTAGAGTAGGGAGAGAAAAACTGTTTTTT; cdr3_aa: CSARVGREKLFF
j_call: TRBJ2-7; v_call: TRBV20-1; clone_size: medium-sized; d_call: TRBD1; cdr3_nt: TGCAGTGCTAGAGATAGGACGGGACAGCGCTACGAGCAGTACTTC; cdr3_aa: CSARDRTGQRYEQYF
j_call: TRBJ2-7; v_call: TRBV24-1; clone_size: NA; d_call: NA; cdr3_nt: TGTGCCACCCGTCGGGACCCTGGGGAGCAGTACTTC; cdr3_aa: CATRRDPGEQYF
j_call: TRBJ2-5; v_call: TRBV6-2/TRBV6-3; clone_size: large; d_call: NA; cdr3_nt: TGTGCCAGCAGTTTTCCCACCGCGGGCGGAGAGACCCAGTACTTC; cdr3_aa: CASSFPTAGGETQYF
j_call: TRBJ2-1; v_call: TRBV6-2/TRBV6-3; clone_size: few; d_call: TRBD2; cdr3_nt: TGTGCCAGCAGTTACTCTCCTAGCGGGGCTCGGCCCTACAATGAGCAGTTCTTC; cdr3_aa: CASSYSPSGARPYNEQFF
j_call: TRBJ1-6; v_call: TRBV13; clone_size: many; d_call: NA; cdr3_nt: TGTGCCAGCAGCTTAGGAAGATACCATAATTCACCCCTCCACTTT; cdr3_aa: CASSLGRYHNSPLHF
j_call: TRBJ1-1; v_call: TRBV19; clone_size: NA; d_call: NA; cdr3_nt: TGTGCCACCAACGGGGAGTTGAACACTGAAGCTTTCTTT; cdr3_aa: CATNGELNTEAFF
j_call: TRBJ2-3; v_call: TRBV7-3; clone_size: NA; d_call: NA; cdr3_nt: TGTGCCAGCAGCTCATCTGGGAGAGGGAGTACGCAGTATTTT; cdr3_aa: CASSSSGRGSTQYF
j_call: TRBJ2-1; v_call: TRBV6-2/TRBV6-3; clone_size: NA; d_call: NA; cdr3_nt: TGTGCCAGCAGTTCTACAGGAGATTACAATGAGCAGTTCTTC; cdr3_aa: CASSSTGDYNEQFF
j_call: TRBJ2-7; v_call: TRBV20-1; clone_size: many; d_call: TRBD2; cdr3_nt: TGCAGTGCTATATCGGGGGGGCCCCCCTACGAGCAGTACTTC; cdr3_aa: CSAISGGPPYEQYF
j_call: TRBJ2-7; v_call: TRBV19; clone_size: few; d_call: NA; cdr3_nt: TGTGCCAGTAGTATTGATGGCGGACGCTACGAGCAGTACTTC; cdr3_aa: CASSIDGGRYEQYF
j_call: TRBJ1-5; v_call: TRBV28; clone_size: many; d_call: NA; cdr3_nt: TGTGCCAGCAGTTTTCCCCATTCAGGGTGGTTGCCCCAGCATTTT; cdr3_aa: CASSFPHSGWLPQHF
j_call: TRBJ2-4; v_call: TRBV11-2; clone_size: medium-sized; d_call: NA; cdr3_nt: TGTGCCAGCAGTCACAGGCAAACTATAGCCAAAAACATTCAGTACTTC; cdr3_aa: CASSHRQTIAKNIQYF
j_call: TRBJ2-7; v_call: TRBV6-5; clone_size: medium-sized; d_call: TRBD2; cdr3_nt: TGTGCCAGCAGCGCCGGGAGGTACTACGAGCAGTACTTC; cdr3_aa: CASSAGRYYEQYF
j_call: TRBJ2-7; v_call: TRBV20-1; clone_size: NA; d_call: TRBD2; cdr3_nt: TGCAGTGCTAGAGATTTATCAGCGGGAGTCCGGTACGAGCAGTACTTC; cdr3_aa: CSARDLSAGVRYEQYF
j_call: TRBJ1-5; v_call: TRBV12-3/TRBV12-4; clone_size: NA; d_call: NA; cdr3_nt: TGTGCCAGCAGTTTGTTCGGGGGCGGCAATCAGCCCCAGCATTTT; cdr3_aa: CASSLFGGGNQPQHF
j_call: TRBJ2-2; v_call: TRBV6-2/TRBV6-3; clone_size: large; d_call: NA; cdr3_nt: TGTGCCAGCAGATTACACTCCGGGACATCGAACACCGGGGAGCTGTTTTTT; cdr3_aa: CASRLHSGTSNTGELFF
j_call: TRBJ2-7; v_call: TRBV12-3/TRBV12-4; clone_size: large; d_call: NA; cdr3_nt: TGTGCCAGCAGTTTAGCTCCCTACGAGCAGTACTTC; cdr3_aa: CASSLAPYEQYF
j_call: TRBJ1-4; v_call: TRBV4-2; clone_size: medium-sized; d_call: TRBD1; cdr3_nt: TGTGCCAGCAGCCAGGGACAGGGCGGAGAAAAACTGTTTTTT; cdr3_aa: CASSQGQGGEKLFF
j_call: TRBJ2-1; v_call: TRBV7-8; clone_size: once; d_call: NA; cdr3_nt: TGTGCCAGCAGCTTAGTTCGCCCAGGGGTTGGGGAAATCCGCAATGAGCAGTTCTTC; cdr3_aa: CASSLVRPGVGEIRNEQFF
j_call: TRBJ1-2; v_call: TRBV20-1; clone_size: NA; d_call: TRBD1; cdr3_nt: TGCAGTGCTAGAGATAGAGGACAGGGAATTTGGGCCTATGGCTACACCTTC; cdr3_aa: CSARDRGQGIWAYGYTF
j_call: TRBJ2-7; v_call: TRBV25-1; clone_size: medium-sized; d_call: NA; cdr3_nt: TGTGCCAGCAGGGCGGGGTACGAGCAGTACTTC; cdr3_aa: CASRAGYEQYF
j_call: TRBJ2-1; v_call: TRBV5-1; clone_size: medium-sized; d_call: TRBD2; cdr3_nt: TGCGCCAGCAGCGCTGGGACTAGCGGGGGGAATGAGCAGTTCTTC; cdr3_aa: CASSAGTSGGNEQFF
j_call: TRBJ1-6; v_call: TRBV28; clone_size: NA; d_call: TRBD1; cdr3_nt: TGTGCCAGCACTTTAACCTCCGACAGGGTGTATAATTCACCCCTCCACTTT; cdr3_aa: CASTLTSDRVYNSPLHF
j_call: TRBJ1-3; v_call: TRBV10-3; clone_size: medium-sized; d_call: NA; cdr3_nt: TGTGCCATCAGTGAGTGGGGCCGCTCTGGAAACACCATATATTTT; cdr3_aa: CAISEWGRSGNTIYF
j_call: TRBJ2-1; v_call: TRBV27; clone_size: medium-sized; d_call: NA; cdr3_nt: TGTGCCAGCAGTGCAACAGGGTTGCAATTGGGTGAGCAGTTCTTC; cdr3_aa: CASSATGLQLGEQFF
j_call: TRBJ1-2; v_call: TRBV6-6; clone_size: NA; d_call: TRBD1; cdr3_nt: TGTGCCAGCAGTTACGGGACAGACGCTAACTATGGCTACACCTTC; cdr3_aa: CASSYGTDANYGYTF
j_call: TRBJ2-1; v_call: TRBV5-4; clone_size: medium-sized; d_call: NA; cdr3_nt: TGTGCCAGCGGGACAGGGACTAGGAATGAGCAGTTCTTC; cdr3_aa: CASGTGTRNEQFF
j_call: TRBJ2-5; v_call: TRBV12-3/TRBV12-4; clone_size: medium-sized; d_call: TRBD2; cdr3_nt: TGTGCCAGCAGTTTAGTCAGCGGGAGAATGGGAGAGACCCAGTACTTC; cdr3_aa: CASSLVSGRMGETQYF